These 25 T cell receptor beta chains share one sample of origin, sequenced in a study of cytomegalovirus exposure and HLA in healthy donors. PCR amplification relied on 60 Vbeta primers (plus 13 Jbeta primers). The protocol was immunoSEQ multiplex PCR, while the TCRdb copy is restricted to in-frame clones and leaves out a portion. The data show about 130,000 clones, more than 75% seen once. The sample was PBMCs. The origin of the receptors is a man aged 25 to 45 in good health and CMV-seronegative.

The CDR3 is CASSSLGQGDYGYTF. CDR3 in DNA: TGTGCCAGCAGCTCCCTCGGACAGGGGGACTATGGCTACACCTTC. V gene TRBV5-6 combines with J gene TRBJ1-2; 10 bases line up with TRBD1. V trimming: 3 bases; J trimming: 3 bases; junction bases outside the gene matches: 5. The length of the CDR3 is 15 residues. Germline V gene sequence: CDR1 SGHDT, CDR2 YYEEEE.

The DNA of the CDR3 is TGTGCCAGCAGCCCCGGGGGGGCGATATTCGAGCAGTACTTC. Translation gives CASSPGGAIFEQYF. The chain is built from TRBV25-1 and TRBJ2-7; TRBD2 agrees at 8 bases. Germline V gene data show CDR1 as MGHDK and CDR2 as SYGVNS. CDR3 length equals 14 residues. V lost 6 bases to trimming and J lost 6 bases; unmatched junction nucleotides: 10.

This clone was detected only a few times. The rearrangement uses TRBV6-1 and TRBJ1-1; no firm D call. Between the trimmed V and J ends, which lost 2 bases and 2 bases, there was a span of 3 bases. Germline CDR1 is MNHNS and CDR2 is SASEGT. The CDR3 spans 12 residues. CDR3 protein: CASSEHNTEAFF. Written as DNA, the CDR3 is TGTGCCAGCAGTGAACATAACACTGAAGCTTTCTTT.

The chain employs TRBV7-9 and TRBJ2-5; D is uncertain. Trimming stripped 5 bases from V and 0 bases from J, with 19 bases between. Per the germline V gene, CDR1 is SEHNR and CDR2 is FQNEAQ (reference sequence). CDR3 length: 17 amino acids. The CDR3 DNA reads TGTGCCAGCAGCCTCCGAATTTTCTCACTGTACCAAGAGACCCAGTACTTC. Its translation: CASSLRIFSLYQETQYF.

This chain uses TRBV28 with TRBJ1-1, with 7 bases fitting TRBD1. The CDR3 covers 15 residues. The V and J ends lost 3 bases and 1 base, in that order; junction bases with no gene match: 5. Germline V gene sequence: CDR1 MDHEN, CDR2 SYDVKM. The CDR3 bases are TGTGCCAGCAGTTTCACAGGGGAGAGGAACACTGAAGCTTTCTTT. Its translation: CASSFTGERNTEAFF.

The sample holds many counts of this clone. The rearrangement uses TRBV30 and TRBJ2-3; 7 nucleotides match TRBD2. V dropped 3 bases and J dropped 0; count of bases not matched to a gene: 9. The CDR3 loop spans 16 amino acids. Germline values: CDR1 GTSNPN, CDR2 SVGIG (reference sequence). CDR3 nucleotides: TGTGCCTGGAGCATCCTGAGCGGGACCAGCACAGATACGCAGTATTTT. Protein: CAWSILSGTSTDTQYF.

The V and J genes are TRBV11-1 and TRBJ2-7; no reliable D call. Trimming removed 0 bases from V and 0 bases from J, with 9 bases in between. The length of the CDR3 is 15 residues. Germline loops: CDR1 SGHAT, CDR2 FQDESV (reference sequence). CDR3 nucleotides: TGTGCCAGCAGCTTAGCGGGCTACGTCTCCTACGAGCAGTACTTC. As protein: CASSLAGYVSYEQYF.

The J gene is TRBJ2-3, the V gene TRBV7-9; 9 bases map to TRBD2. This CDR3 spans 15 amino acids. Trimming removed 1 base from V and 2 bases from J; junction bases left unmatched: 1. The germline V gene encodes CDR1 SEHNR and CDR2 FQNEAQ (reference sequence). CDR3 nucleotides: TGTGCCAGCAGCTTAGGACTAGCGGTCACAGATACGCAGTATTTT. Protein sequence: CASSLGLAVTDTQYF.

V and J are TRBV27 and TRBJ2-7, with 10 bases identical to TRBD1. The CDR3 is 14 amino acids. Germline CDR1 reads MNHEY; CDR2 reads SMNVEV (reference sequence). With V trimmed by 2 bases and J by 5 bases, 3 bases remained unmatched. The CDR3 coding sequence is TGTGCCAGCAGTTTAAGGACAGGGGGAGACGAGCAGTACTTC. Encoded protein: CASSLRTGGDEQYF.

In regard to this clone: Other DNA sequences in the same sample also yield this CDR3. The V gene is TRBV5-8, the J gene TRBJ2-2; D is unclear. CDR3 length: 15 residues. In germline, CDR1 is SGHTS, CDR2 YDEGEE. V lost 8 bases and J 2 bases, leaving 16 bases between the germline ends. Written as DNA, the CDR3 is TGTGCCAGTAGCCCCCCGCTTGGCAACACCGGGGAGCTGTTTTTT. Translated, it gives CASSPPLGNTGELFF.

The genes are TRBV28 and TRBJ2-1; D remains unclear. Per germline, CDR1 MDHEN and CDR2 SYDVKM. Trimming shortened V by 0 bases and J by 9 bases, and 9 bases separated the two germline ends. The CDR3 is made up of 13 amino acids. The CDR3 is CASSLWTPSEQFF. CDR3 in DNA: TGTGCCAGCAGTTTATGGACGCCTAGTGAGCAGTTCTTC.

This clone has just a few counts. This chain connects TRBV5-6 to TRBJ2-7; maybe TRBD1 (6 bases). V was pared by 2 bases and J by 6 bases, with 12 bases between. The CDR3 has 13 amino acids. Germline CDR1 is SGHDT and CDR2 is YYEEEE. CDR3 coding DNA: TGTGCCAGCAGCTTCGACAGGATTGGCGAGCAGTACTTC. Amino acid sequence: CASSFDRIGEQYF. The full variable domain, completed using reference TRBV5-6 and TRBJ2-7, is DAGVTQSPTHLIKTRGQQVTLRCSPKSGHDTVSWYQQALGQGPQFIFQYYEEEERQRGNFPDRFSGHQFPNYSSELNVNALLLGDSALYLCASSFDRIGEQYFGPGTRLTVT.

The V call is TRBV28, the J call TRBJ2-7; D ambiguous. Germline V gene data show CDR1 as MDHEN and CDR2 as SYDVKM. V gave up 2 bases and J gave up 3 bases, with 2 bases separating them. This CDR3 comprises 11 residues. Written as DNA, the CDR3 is TGTGCCAGCAGTTTACTCTACGAGCAGTACTTC. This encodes CASSLLYEQYF.

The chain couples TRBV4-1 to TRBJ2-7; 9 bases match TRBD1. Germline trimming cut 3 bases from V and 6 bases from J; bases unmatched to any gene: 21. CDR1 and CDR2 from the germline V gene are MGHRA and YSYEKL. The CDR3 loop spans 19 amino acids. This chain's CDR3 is CASSQRYTFGTGYRTEQYF. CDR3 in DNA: TGCGCCAGCAGCCAGCGTTATACCTTCGGGACAGGGTACCGTACCGAGCAGTACTTC.

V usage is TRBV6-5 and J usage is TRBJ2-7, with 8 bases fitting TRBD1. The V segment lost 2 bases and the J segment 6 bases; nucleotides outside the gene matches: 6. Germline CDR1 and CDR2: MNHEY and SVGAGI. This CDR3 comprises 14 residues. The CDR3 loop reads CASSYATGAGEQYF. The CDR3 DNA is TGTGCCAGCAGTTACGCGACAGGGGCGGGCGAGCAGTACTTC.

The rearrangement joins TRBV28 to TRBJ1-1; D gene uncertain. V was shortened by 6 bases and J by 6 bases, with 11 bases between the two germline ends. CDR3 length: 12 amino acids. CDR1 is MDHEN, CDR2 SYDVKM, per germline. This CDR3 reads CASRPRGSEAFF. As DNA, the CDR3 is TGTGCCAGCAGACCAAGAGGGTCTGAAGCTTTCTTT.

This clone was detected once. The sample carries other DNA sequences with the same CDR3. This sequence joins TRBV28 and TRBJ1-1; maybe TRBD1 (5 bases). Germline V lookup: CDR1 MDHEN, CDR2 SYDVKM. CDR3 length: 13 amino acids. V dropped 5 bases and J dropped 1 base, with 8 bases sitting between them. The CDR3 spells CASSPGQNTEAFF. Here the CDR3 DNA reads TGTGCCAGCAGTCCCGGACAGAACACTGAAGCTTTCTTT.

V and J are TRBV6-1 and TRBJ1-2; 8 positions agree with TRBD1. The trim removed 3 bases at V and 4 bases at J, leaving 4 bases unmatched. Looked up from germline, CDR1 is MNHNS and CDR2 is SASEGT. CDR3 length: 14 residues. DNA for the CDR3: TGTGCCAGCAGTGAGGGCAGGGGGCCCTATGGCTACACCTTC. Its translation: CASSEGRGPYGYTF.

DNA for the CDR3: TGTGCCAGCAGCTTAGAAGGCAGGGGGCGCGAAAAACTGTTTTTT. Translation gives CASSLEGRGREKLFF. This chain uses TRBV11-2 with TRBJ1-4; 8 bases are a match to TRBD1. Germline assignment: CDR1 SGHAT and CDR2 FQNNGV. The V segment lost 0 bases and the J segment 8 bases; nucleotides outside the gene matches: 5. This CDR3 has 15 residues.

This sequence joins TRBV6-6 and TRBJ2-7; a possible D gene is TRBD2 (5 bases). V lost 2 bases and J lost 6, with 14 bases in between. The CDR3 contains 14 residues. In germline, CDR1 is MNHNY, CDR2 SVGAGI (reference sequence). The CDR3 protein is CASSYDPSGLEQYF. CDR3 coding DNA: TGTGCCAGCAGTTACGACCCAAGCGGCCTCGAGCAGTACTTC.

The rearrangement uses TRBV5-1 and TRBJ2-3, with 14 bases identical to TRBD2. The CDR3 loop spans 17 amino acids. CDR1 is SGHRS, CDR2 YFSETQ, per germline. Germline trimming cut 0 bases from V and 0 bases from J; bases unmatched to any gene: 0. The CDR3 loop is CASSLGLAGGSTDTQYF. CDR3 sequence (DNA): TGCGCCAGCAGCTTGGGACTAGCGGGAGGGAGCACAGATACGCAGTATTTT.

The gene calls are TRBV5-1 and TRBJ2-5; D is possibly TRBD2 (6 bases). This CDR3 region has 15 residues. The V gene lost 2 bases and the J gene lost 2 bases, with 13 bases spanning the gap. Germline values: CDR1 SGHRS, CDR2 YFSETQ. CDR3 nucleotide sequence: TGCGCCAGCAGCTTCGCGGGACGCAATCAAGAGACCCAGTACTTC. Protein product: CASSFAGRNQETQYF.

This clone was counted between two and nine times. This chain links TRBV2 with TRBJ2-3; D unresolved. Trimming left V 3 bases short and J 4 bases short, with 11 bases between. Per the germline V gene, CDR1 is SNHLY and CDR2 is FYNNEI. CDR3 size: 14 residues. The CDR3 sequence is CASSEAPYADTQYF. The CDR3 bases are TGTGCCAGCAGTGAGGCACCGTATGCAGATACGCAGTATTTT.

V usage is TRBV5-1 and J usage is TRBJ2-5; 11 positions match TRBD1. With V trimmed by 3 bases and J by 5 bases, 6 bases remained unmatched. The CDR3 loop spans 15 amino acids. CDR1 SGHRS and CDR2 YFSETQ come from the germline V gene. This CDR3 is CASSSGQGAGETQYF. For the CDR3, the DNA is TGCGCCAGCAGCTCTGGACAGGGGGCAGGGGAGACCCAGTACTTC.

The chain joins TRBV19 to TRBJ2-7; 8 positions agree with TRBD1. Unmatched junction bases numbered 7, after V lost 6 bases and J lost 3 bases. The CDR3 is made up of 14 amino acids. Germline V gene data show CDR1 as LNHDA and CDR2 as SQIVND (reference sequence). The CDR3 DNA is TGTGCCAGTAGCCGGCAGGGGGCTAGCTACGAGCAGTACTTC. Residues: CASSRQGASYEQYF.